Listed below are T cell receptor beta chains from one sample, sequenced in a study of blood T cell repertoires in COVID-19. Sequencing was performed with immunoSEQ multiplex PCR; in TCRdb, only in-frame clones are kept and a portion is missing. The table records roughly 180,000 clones, roughly 80% of them present only once. The sample consisted of PBMCs or T cells enriched from blood (not recorded which). These TCRs come from a man aged 35 to 55 who had recovered from COVID-19. The CDR3 runs from the conserved cysteine through the conserved F or W. A D gene is named only where the DNA matches it firmly. For some rows the clone size is stated as once, few or many, or as a class when expanded; others skip it.

v_gene: TRBV5-1; abundance: -; d_gene: TRBD2; j_gene: TRBJ2-3; CDR3aa: CASRGLAGVKGTTDTQYF; CDR3nt: TGCGCCAGCAGGGGACTAGCGGGAGTAAAGGGGACCACAGATACGCAGTATTTT
v_gene: TRBV10-3; abundance: -; d_gene: TRBD1; j_gene: TRBJ1-5; CDR3aa: CAITTGVNQPQHF; CDR3nt: TGTGCCATAACGACAGGGGTTAATCAGCCCCAGCATTTT
v_gene: TRBV27; abundance: once; d_gene: TRBD2; j_gene: TRBJ2-7; CDR3aa: CASSTRGLAGGSSYEQYF; CDR3nt: TGTGCCAGCAGTACTCGGGGACTAGCGGGAGGCAGCTCCTACGAGCAGTACTTC
v_gene: TRBV27; abundance: once; d_gene: TRBD1; j_gene: TRBJ2-7; CDR3aa: CASSLGSTGFYEQYF; CDR3nt: TGTGCCAGCAGTTTGGGCTCGACAGGGTTTTACGAGCAGTACTTC
v_gene: TRBV27; abundance: -; d_gene: TRBD1; j_gene: TRBJ1-2; CDR3aa: CASSYSTGGNYGYTF; CDR3nt: TGTGCCAGCAGTTACTCGACAGGGGGTAACTATGGCTACACCTTC
v_gene: TRBV4-2; abundance: -; d_gene: TRBD2; j_gene: TRBJ2-1; CDR3aa: CASSQIASATWEGNNNEQFF; CDR3nt: TGTGCCAGCAGCCAAATCGCCTCAGCCACCTGGGAGGGTAACAACAATGAGCAGTTCTTC
v_gene: TRBV19; abundance: -; d_gene: TRBD1; j_gene: TRBJ1-6; CDR3aa: CATRPGQGASPLHF; CDR3nt: TGTGCCACCAGACCGGGACAGGGCGCATCACCCCTCCACTTT
v_gene: TRBV3-1/TRBV3-2; abundance: -; d_gene: -; j_gene: TRBJ1-3; CDR3aa: CASSPPFSGNTIYF; CDR3nt: TGTGCCAGCAGCCCCCCATTCTCTGGAAACACCATATATTTT
v_gene: TRBV28; abundance: few; d_gene: TRBD1; j_gene: TRBJ1-5; CDR3aa: CASSFNRGVNQPQHF; CDR3nt: TGTGCCAGCAGTTTTAACAGGGGGGTGAATCAGCCCCAGCATTTT
v_gene: TRBV9; abundance: -; d_gene: -; j_gene: TRBJ1-1; CDR3aa: CASSGMAYRAGNTEAFF; CDR3nt: TGTGCCAGCAGCGGCATGGCCTACAGGGCTGGTAACACTGAAGCTTTCTTT
v_gene: TRBV18; abundance: -; d_gene: TRBD1; j_gene: TRBJ2-1; CDR3aa: CASQRQGAYNEQFF; CDR3nt: TGTGCCAGCCAACGACAGGGGGCCTACAATGAGCAGTTCTTC